This T cell receptor beta chain was retrieved from a study of cytomegalovirus exposure and HLA in healthy donors. This PCR relied on a set of 60 Vbeta primers and 13 Jbeta primers. The table came from immunoSEQ multiplex PCR; TCRdb's copy has only in-frame clones and leaves some out. Here the sample spans tens of thousands of clones, about 80% being singletons. The J segment lost 3 bases and the V segment lost 4 bases, leaving 10 bases of the junction unmatched. Germline lookup yields CDR1 SGHNT and CDR2 YYREEE (reference sequence). CDR3 size: 16 residues. Specimen: PBMCs. This chain uses TRBV5-4 with TRBJ1-2; TRBD1 aligns across 9 bases. The source of this sequence is a female donor in good health and CMV-seronegative. The CDR3 is CASSQPGGQGDYGYTF. The CDR3 coding sequence is TGTGCCAGCAGCCAGCCGGGGGGACAGGGAGACTATGGCTACACCTTC.